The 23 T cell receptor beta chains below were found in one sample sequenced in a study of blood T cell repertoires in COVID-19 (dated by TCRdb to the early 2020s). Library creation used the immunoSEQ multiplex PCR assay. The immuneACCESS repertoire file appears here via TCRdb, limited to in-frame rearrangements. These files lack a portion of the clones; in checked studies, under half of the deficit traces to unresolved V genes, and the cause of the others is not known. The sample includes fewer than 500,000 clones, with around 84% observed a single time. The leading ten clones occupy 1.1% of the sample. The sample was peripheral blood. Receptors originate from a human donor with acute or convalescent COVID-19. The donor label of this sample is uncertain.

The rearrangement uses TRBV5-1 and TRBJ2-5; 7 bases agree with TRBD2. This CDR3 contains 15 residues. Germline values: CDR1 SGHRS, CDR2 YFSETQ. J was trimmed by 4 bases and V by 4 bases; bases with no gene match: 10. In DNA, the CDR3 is TGCGCCAGCAGCCGATTAATGGGAGGGGTAGAGACCCAGTACTTC. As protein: CASSRLMGGVETQYF.

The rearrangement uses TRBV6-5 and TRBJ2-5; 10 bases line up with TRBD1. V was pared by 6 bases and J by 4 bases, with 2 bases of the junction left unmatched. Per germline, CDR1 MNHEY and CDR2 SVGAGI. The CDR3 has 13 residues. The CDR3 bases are TGTGCCAGCAGCCGGGACAGGGGAGAGACCCAGTACTTC. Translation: CASSRDRGETQYF.

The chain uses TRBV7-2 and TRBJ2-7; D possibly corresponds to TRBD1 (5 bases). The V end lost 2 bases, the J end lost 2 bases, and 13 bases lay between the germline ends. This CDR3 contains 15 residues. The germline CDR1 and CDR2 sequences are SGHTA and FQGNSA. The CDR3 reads CASSLRVQGPYEQYF. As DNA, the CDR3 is TGTGCCAGCAGCTTAAGGGTCCAGGGCCCCTACGAGCAGTACTTC.

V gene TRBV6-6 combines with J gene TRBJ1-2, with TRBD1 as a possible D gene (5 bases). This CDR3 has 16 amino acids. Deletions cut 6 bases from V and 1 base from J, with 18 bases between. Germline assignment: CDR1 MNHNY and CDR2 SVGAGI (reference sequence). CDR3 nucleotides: TGTGCCAGCAGCCTTCTCCAGGGTATCCTTAACTATGGCTACACCTTC. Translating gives CASSLLQGILNYGYTF.

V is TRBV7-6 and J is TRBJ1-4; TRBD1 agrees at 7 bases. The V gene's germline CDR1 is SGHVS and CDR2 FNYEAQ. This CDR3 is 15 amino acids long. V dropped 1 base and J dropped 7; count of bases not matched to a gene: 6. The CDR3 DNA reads TGTGCCAGCAGCTTAGGCGACAGGGTTAGTGAAAAACTGTTTTTT. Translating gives CASSLGDRVSEKLFF.

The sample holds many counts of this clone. The CDR3: CASSEATTGVYNSPLHF. For the CDR3, the DNA is TGTGCCAGCAGTGAAGCAACAACAGGGGTGTATAATTCACCCCTCCACTTT. The chain recombines TRBV6-1 with TRBJ1-6; TRBD1 matches at 7 bases. Losses at the gene ends were 0 bases for V and 4 bases for J; bases not matched to a gene: 6. This CDR3 region has 17 residues. Germline V CDR1 and CDR2: MNHNS, SASEGT.

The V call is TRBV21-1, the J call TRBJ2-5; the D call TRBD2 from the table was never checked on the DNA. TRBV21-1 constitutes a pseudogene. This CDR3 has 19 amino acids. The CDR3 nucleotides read TGTGCCAGCAGCAACCGGAGCAAGGTTAGCGGAGGCGATTGGGAGACCCAGTACTTC. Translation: CASSNRSKVSGGDWETQYF.

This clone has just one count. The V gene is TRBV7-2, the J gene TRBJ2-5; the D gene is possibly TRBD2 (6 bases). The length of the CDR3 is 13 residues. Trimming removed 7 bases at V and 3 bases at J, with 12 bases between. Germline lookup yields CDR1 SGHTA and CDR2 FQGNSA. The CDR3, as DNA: TGTGCCAGCAAACATTGGGGGGAAGAGACCCAGTACTTC. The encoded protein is CASKHWGEETQYF.

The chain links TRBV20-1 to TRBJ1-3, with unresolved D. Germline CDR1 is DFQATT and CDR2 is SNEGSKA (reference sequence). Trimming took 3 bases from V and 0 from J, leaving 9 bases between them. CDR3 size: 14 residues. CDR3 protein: CSASGRPSGNTIYF. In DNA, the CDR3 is TGCAGTGCTAGTGGCAGGCCCTCTGGAAACACCATATATTTT.

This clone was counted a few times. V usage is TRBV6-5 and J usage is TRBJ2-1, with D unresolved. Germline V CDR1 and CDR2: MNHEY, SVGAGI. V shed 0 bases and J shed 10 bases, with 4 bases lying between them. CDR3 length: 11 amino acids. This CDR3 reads CASSYSQEQFF. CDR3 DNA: TGTGCCAGCAGTTACTCCCAGGAGCAGTTCTTC.

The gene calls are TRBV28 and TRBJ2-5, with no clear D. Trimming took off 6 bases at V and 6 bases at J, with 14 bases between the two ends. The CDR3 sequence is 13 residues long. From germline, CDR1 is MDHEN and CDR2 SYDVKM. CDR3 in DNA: TGTGCCAGCAGAATAAGCGCGGCGCAGACCCAGTACTTC. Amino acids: CASRISAAQTQYF.

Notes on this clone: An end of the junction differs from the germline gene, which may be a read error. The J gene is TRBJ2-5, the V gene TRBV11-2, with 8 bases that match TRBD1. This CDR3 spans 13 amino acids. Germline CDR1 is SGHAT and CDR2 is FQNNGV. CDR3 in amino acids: CASSVDRGETQYF. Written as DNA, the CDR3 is TGTGCCAGCAGCGTAGACAGGGGAGAGACCCAGTACTTC.

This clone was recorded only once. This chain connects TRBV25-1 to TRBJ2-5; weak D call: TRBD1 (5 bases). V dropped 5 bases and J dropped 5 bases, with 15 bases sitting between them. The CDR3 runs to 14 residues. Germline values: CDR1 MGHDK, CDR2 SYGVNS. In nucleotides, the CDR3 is TGTGCCAGCAGTCGGTTGGGTGGGGCGGAGACCCAGTACTTC. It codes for CASSRLGGAETQYF. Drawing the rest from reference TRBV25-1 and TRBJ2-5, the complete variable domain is EADIYQTPRYLVIGTGKKITLECSQTMGHDKMYWYQQDPGMELHLIHYSYGVNSTEKGDLSSESTVSRIRTEHFPLTLESARPSHTSQYLCASSRLGGAETQYFGPGTRLLVL.

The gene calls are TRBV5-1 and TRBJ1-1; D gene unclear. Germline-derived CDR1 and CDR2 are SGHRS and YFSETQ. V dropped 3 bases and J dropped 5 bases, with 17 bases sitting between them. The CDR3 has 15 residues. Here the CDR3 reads CASSSHTNRGTEAFF. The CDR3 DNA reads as TGCGCCAGCAGCTCACACACCAACCGAGGGACTGAAGCTTTCTTT. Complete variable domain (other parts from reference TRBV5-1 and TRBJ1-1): KAGVTQTPRYLIKTRGQQVTLSCSPISGHRSVSWYQQTPGQGLQFLFEYFSETQRNKGNFPGRFSGRQFSNSRSEMNVSTLELGDSALYLCASSSHTNRGTEAFFGQGTRLTVV.

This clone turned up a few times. CDR3 protein: CASSQDNREDQPQHF. The CDR3 nucleotides are TGTGCCAGCAGCCAAGATAACAGGGAAGATCAGCCCCAGCATTTT. The chain joins TRBV3-1 (or the pseudogene TRBV3-2) to TRBJ1-5; D is perhaps TRBD1 (6 bases). The CDR3 sequence is 15 residues long. Germline V gene lookup returns CDR1 LGHDT and CDR2 YNNKEL (reference sequence). The V and J ends lost 0 bases and 5 bases respectively, with 11 bases between them.

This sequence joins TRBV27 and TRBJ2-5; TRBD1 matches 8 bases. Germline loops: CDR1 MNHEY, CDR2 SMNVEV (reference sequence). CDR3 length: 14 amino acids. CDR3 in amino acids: CAAGDRGLKETQYF. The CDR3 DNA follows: TGTGCAGCCGGCGACAGGGGTTTGAAAGAGACCCAGTACTTC.

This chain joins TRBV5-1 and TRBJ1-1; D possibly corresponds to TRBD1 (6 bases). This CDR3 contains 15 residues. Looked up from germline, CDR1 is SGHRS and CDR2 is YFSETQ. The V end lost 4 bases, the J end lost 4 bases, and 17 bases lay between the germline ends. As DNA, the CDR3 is TGCGCCAGCAGCCCATACCAGGGGAAGGGCACTGAAGCTTTCTTT. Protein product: CASSPYQGKGTEAFF.

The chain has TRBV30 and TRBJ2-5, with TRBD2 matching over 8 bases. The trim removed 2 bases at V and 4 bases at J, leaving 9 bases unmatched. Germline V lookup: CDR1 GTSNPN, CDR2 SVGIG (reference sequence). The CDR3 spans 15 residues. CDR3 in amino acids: CAWSHPSGLGETQYF. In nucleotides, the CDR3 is TGTGCCTGGAGTCACCCTAGCGGGCTCGGAGAGACCCAGTACTTC.

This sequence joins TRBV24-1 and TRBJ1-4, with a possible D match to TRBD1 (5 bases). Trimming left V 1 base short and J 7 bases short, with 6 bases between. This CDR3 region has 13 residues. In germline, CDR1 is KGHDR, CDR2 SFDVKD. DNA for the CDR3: TGTGCCACCAGTGATTTAAGGGGTGAAAAACTGTTTTTT. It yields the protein CATSDLRGEKLFF.

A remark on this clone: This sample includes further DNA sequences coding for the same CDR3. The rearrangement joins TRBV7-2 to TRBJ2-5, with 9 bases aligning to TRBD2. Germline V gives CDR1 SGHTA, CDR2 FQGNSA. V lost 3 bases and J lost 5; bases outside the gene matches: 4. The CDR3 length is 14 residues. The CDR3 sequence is CASSFSSGGETQYF. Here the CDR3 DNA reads TGTGCCAGCAGCTTCTCCAGCGGGGGGGAGACCCAGTACTTC.

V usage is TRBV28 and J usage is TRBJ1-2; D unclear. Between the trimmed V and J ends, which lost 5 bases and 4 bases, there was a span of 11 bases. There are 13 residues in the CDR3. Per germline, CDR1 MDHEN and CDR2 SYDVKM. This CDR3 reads CASSPRWSYGYTF. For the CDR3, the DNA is TGTGCCAGCAGTCCTCGGTGGAGCTATGGCTACACCTTC.

CDR3: CAFRGTVASTEAFF. CDR3 nucleotide sequence: TGTGCCTTCCGCGGGACAGTCGCCTCCACTGAAGCTTTCTTT. The chain carries TRBV30 and TRBJ1-1; 7 bases are a match to TRBD1. Germline V gives CDR1 GTSNPN, CDR2 SVGIG (reference sequence). Unmatched junction bases numbered 12, after V lost 7 bases and J lost 4 bases. This CDR3 comprises 14 residues. The whole variable domain, filled in from reference TRBV30 and TRBJ1-1, reads SQTIHQWPATLVQPVGSPLSLECTVEGTSNPNLYWYRQAAGRGLQLLFYSVGIGQISSEVPQNLSASRPQDRQFILSSKKLLLSDSGFYLCAFRGTVASTEAFFGQGTRLTVV.

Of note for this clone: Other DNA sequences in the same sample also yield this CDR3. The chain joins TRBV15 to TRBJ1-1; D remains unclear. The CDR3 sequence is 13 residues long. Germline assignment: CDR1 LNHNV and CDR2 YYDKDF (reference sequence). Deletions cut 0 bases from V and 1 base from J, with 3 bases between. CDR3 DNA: TGTGCCACCAGCAGAGACCGGAACACTGAAGCTTTCTTT. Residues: CATSRDRNTEAFF.